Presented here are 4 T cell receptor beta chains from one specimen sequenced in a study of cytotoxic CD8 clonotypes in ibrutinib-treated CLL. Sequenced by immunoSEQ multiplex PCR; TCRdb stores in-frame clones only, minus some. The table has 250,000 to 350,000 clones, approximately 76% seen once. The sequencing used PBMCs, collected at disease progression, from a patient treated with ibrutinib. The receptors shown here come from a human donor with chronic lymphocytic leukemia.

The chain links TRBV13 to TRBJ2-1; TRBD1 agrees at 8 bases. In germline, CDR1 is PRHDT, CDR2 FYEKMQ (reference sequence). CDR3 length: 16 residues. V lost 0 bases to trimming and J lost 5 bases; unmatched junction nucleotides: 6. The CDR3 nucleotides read TGTGCCAGCAGCTTAGGCCGGACAGGGTATAACAATGAGCAGTTCTTC. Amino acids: CASSLGRTGYNNEQFF.

As DNA, the CDR3 is TGCAGCGTTTCGGGACTAGCGGGAGGCAGCTCCTACAATGAGCAGTTCTTC. Its translation is CSVSGLAGGSSYNEQFF. The rearrangement links TRBV29-1 to TRBJ2-1; 15 bases align to TRBD2. The trim removed 5 bases at V and 0 bases at J, leaving 5 bases unmatched. Germline CDR1 SQVTM, CDR2 ANQGSEA. The CDR3 is 17 residues long.

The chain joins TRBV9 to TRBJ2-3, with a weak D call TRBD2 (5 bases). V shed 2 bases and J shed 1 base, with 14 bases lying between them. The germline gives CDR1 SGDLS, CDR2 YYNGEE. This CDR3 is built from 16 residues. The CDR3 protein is CASSVGPPGGTDTQYF. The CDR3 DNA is TGTGCCAGCAGCGTCGGACCCCCCGGGGGCACAGATACGCAGTATTTT.

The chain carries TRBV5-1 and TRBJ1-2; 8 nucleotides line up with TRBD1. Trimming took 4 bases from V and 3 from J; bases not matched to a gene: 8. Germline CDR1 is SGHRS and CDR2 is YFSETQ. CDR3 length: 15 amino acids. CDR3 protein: CASSVGRGLDYGYTF. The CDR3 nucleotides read TGCGCCAGCAGCGTTGGCAGGGGGCTGGACTATGGCTACACCTTC.